This is a list of T cell receptor beta chains from one sample in a study of T cells in Graves' hyperthyroidism and ophthalmopathy. MiXCR was run by TCRdb on the multiplex PCR reads, yielding one entry per CDR3 protein. The table has hundreds of thousands of distinct CDR3 sequences, about 20% seen once. Material: blood. The receptors originated from a man aged 25 to 40 with Graves' ophthalmopathy. Each CDR3 is given with its conserved first and last residue. A D gene is named only where the DNA matches it firmly. The size of a clone is reported for some rows only, either as once, few or many, or as a class for expanded clones.

V gene: TRBV19; clone size: NA; J gene: TRBJ2-6; D gene: TRBD2; CDR3 DNA: TGTGCCAGCGCTAGCGGCACCTCCTCTGGGGCCAACGTCCTGACTTTC; CDR3 protein: CASASGTSSGANVLTF
V gene: TRBV3-1; clone size: many; J gene: TRBJ2-7; D gene: NA; CDR3 DNA: TGTGCCAGCAGCCAAGATCCCCACGAGCAGTACTTC; CDR3 protein: CASSQDPHEQYF
V gene: TRBV6-5; clone size: few; J gene: TRBJ2-3; D gene: NA; CDR3 DNA: TGTGCCAGCAGTTTCTCCCGGGACACCACGGATACGCAGTATTTT; CDR3 protein: CASSFSRDTTDTQYF
V gene: TRBV12-3/TRBV12-4; clone size: NA; J gene: TRBJ2-1; D gene: NA; CDR3 DNA: TGTGCCAGCAGTTTTCAGGCCGGATATATCCATGAGCAGTTCTTC; CDR3 protein: CASSFQAGYIHEQFF
V gene: TRBV11-1; clone size: few; J gene: TRBJ2-3; D gene: TRBD2; CDR3 DNA: TGTGCCAGCAGCGTCATAGCGGGGGACTTCACAGATACGCAGTATTTT; CDR3 protein: CASSVIAGDFTDTQYF
V gene: TRBV19; clone size: few; J gene: TRBJ2-3; D gene: NA; CDR3 DNA: TGTGCCAGTAGGGGGGACCAAGTAGTGCGCGATACGCAGTATTTT; CDR3 protein: CASRGDQVVRDTQYF
V gene: TRBV2; clone size: many; J gene: TRBJ1-2; D gene: TRBD1; CDR3 DNA: TGTGCCAGCAGCGAAGGACAGGGGGCAATTGGCTACACCTTC; CDR3 protein: CASSEGQGAIGYTF
V gene: TRBV5-1; clone size: many; J gene: TRBJ1-1; D gene: NA; CDR3 DNA: TGCGCCAGCTCCCGGGAGGGAGGGAACACTGAAGCTTTCTTT; CDR3 protein: CASSREGGNTEAFF
V gene: TRBV29-1; clone size: few; J gene: TRBJ2-7; D gene: NA; CDR3 DNA: TGCAGCGTTGAAGATCAAGAACAGCACTACGAGCAGTACTTC; CDR3 protein: CSVEDQEQHYEQYF
V gene: TRBV29-1; clone size: NA; J gene: TRBJ2-5; D gene: NA; CDR3 DNA: TGCAGCGTTGAAAGTGCAGTCCAGACCCAGTACTTC; CDR3 protein: CSVESAVQTQYF
V gene: TRBV29-1; clone size: few; J gene: TRBJ2-1; D gene: NA; CDR3 DNA: TGCAGCGTTGAAGTGGCTGGGAGCTCCTACAATGAGCAGTTCTTC; CDR3 protein: CSVEVAGSSYNEQFF
V gene: TRBV11-1; clone size: many; J gene: TRBJ2-7; D gene: NA; CDR3 DNA: TGTGCCAGCAGCTCCGGACGCGGGGCCTACGAGCAGTACTTC; CDR3 protein: CASSSGRGAYEQYF
V gene: TRBV9; clone size: NA; J gene: TRBJ1-2; D gene: NA; CDR3 DNA: TGTGCCAGCAGCGTAGGAACAGGCGGCTATGGCTACACCTTC; CDR3 protein: CASSVGTGGYGYTF
V gene: TRBV19; clone size: once; J gene: TRBJ1-3; D gene: NA; CDR3 DNA: TGTGCCAGTACAGACAGGAGCTCTGGAAACACCATATATTTT; CDR3 protein: CASTDRSSGNTIYF
V gene: TRBV24-1; clone size: NA; J gene: TRBJ2-7; D gene: NA; CDR3 DNA: TGTGCCACCAGTGATCCGAACCGTTTCGAGCAGTACTTC; CDR3 protein: CATSDPNRFEQYF
V gene: TRBV30; clone size: NA; J gene: TRBJ1-1; D gene: NA; CDR3 DNA: TGTGCCTGGAGTGTAATCTGGGACACTGAAGCCTTCTTT; CDR3 protein: CAWSVIWDTEAFF
V gene: TRBV20-1; clone size: NA; J gene: TRBJ1-2; D gene: NA; CDR3 DNA: TGCAGTGCTAGAACCCAGGGCTATGGCTACACCTTC; CDR3 protein: CSARTQGYGYTF
V gene: TRBV19; clone size: NA; J gene: TRBJ2-5; D gene: TRBD2; CDR3 DNA: TGTGCCAGTAGTAAGGGACTAGAACCTGAGACCCAGTACTTC; CDR3 protein: CASSKGLEPETQYF
V gene: TRBV20-1; clone size: few; J gene: TRBJ1-2; D gene: NA; CDR3 DNA: TGCAGTGCAATTCAGAACTATGGCTACACCTTC; CDR3 protein: CSAIQNYGYTF
V gene: TRBV6-1; clone size: NA; J gene: TRBJ1-1; D gene: TRBD1; CDR3 DNA: TGTGCCAGCAGGCGGGGACAGGTCAACACTGAAGCTTTCTTT; CDR3 protein: CASRRGQVNTEAFF